One and the same sample provided the 24 T cell receptor beta chains below, sequenced in a study of T cells after yellow fever vaccination. TCRdb itself ran the 5' RACE reads through MiXCR, one entry per CDR3 protein. The data contain a few hundred thousand distinct CDR3 sequences, less than 9.5% of them seen just once; the ten biggest clones take up approximately 15%. This specimen consisted of PBMCs, obtained approximately 47 days after the first yellow fever vaccination. These receptors all stem from a man in his late teens or twenties who received the YFV17D yellow fever vaccine.

This sequence joins TRBV6-5 and TRBJ2-1, with D unclear. The CDR3 has 11 residues. The germline V gene has CDR1 MNHEY and CDR2 SVGAGI. V dropped 7 bases and J dropped 6 bases, with 7 bases sitting between them. In DNA form, the CDR3 reads TGTGCCAGCAACTCGGCCAATGAGCAGTTCTTC. This encodes CASNSANEQFF.

This clonotype was observed a few times. The V call is TRBV7-3, the J call TRBJ2-1; D not certain. Trimming took 4 bases from V and 3 from J, leaving 10 bases between them. The germline CDR1 and CDR2 sequences are SGHTA and FQGTGA. This CDR3 is 14 amino acids long. Here the CDR3 DNA reads TGTGCCAGCAGCTCGACCGAGTACTACAATGAGCAGTTCTTC. Amino acid sequence: CASSSTEYYNEQFF.

V is TRBV27 and J is TRBJ1-6; D is ambiguous. Deletions cut 3 bases from V and 9 bases from J, with 9 bases between. Germline values: CDR1 MNHEY, CDR2 SMNVEV (reference sequence). The CDR3 is made up of 13 amino acids. CDR3 DNA: TGTGCCAGCAGTTTCGGGTCGATTTCACCCCTCCACTTT. This gives the protein CASSFGSISPLHF.

This chain uses TRBV7-3 with TRBJ2-3, with D possibly TRBD2 on 6 matching bases. Germline values: CDR1 SGHTA, CDR2 FQGTGA. V dropped 2 bases and J dropped 3 bases, with 15 bases sitting between them. CDR3 size: 16 residues. The CDR3 DNA reads as TGTGCCAGCAGCTTAGGGTCGGGGGAAGGGACAGATACGCAGTATTTT. It yields the protein CASSLGSGEGTDTQYF.

This clonotype was detected a few times. The chain employs TRBV10-3 and TRBJ1-5, with D perhaps TRBD1 (5 bases). CDR3 length equals 15 residues. The germline V gene encodes CDR1 ENHRY and CDR2 SYGVKD. Trimming left V 3 bases short and J 1 base short, with 10 bases between. The CDR3: CAISDLAGSNQPQHF. The CDR3 DNA reads as TGTGCCATCAGTGATCTGGCAGGGAGCAATCAGCCCCAGCATTTT.

DNA of the CDR3: TGTGCCAGCAGCCAAGTTTCCTGGGATACGCAGTATTTT. It codes for CASSQVSWDTQYF. The rearrangement links TRBV4-2 to TRBJ2-3; D remains ambiguous. Trimming left V 1 base short and J 6 bases short, with 8 bases between. The V gene's germline CDR1 is LGHNA and CDR2 YNFKEQ. This CDR3 contains 13 residues.

This clonotype was counted a few times. This rearrangement joins TRBV7-9 to TRBJ2-1; the D gene could be TRBD1 or TRBD2 (5 bases each). CDR3 length equals 14 residues. CDR1 and CDR2 from the germline V gene are SEHNR and FQNEAQ (reference sequence). V lost 7 bases to trimming and J lost 1 base, with 11 bases between them. This CDR3 reads CASNMGVSYNEQFF. Here the CDR3 DNA reads TGTGCCAGCAATATGGGGGTTTCCTACAATGAGCAGTTCTTC.

This clonotype was counted at least ten times. The rearrangement uses TRBV5-1 and TRBJ2-1; TRBD2 agrees at 7 bases. V lost 4 bases, J lost 5 bases, and 6 bases stayed unmatched. Germline V gene sequence: CDR1 SGHRS, CDR2 YFSETQ. The CDR3 consists of 14 residues. The CDR3 nucleotides are TGCGCCAGCAGCGAAGGGGACTATAACAATGAGCAGTTCTTC. Amino acids: CASSEGDYNNEQFF.

This clonotype showed up just a few times. This chain uses TRBV7-2 with TRBJ1-6; a weak D match, TRBD1 (6 bases). The germline CDR1 and CDR2 sequences are SGHTA and FQGNSA. V lost 4 bases to trimming and J lost 6 bases, with 13 bases between them. The CDR3 has 15 residues. The CDR3 region has the DNA TGTGCCAGCAGCTCTCAGGGCAGGGGTAATTCACCCCTCCACTTT. It yields the protein CASSSQGRGNSPLHF.

The chain combines TRBV4-3 with TRBJ1-6; D is perhaps TRBD1 (5 bases). The CDR3 is 14 amino acids. Per the germline V gene, CDR1 is LGHNA and CDR2 is YSLEER. The ends were cut back, 0 bases at V and 11 bases at J, with 11 bases in the middle. CDR3 amino acids: CASSQDRRGTPLHF. For the CDR3, the DNA is TGCGCCAGCAGCCAAGATCGGCGGGGGACACCCCTCCACTTT.

V and J are TRBV14 and TRBJ1-2; D gene unclear. The germline V and J ends were trimmed by 1 base and 8 bases, with 14 bases remaining between them. The CDR3 spans 14 residues. Germline V lookup: CDR1 SGHDN, CDR2 FVKESK. In nucleotides, the CDR3 is TGTGCCAGCAGCCAAGTGTCCTTCGGGCGAGGCTACACCTTC. Its protein is CASSQVSFGRGYTF.

This clonotype occurred a few times. V is TRBV5-6 and J is TRBJ2-1, with D perhaps matching TRBD2 (7 bases). Per germline, CDR1 SGHDT and CDR2 YYEEEE. The CDR3 is made up of 16 amino acids. Trimming left V 3 bases short and J 2 bases short, with 15 bases between. The CDR3 region is CASSWRGGAPYNEQFF. The CDR3, as DNA: TGTGCCAGCAGCTGGAGAGGGGGGGCCCCCTACAATGAGCAGTTCTTC.

The chain carries TRBV4-1 and TRBJ2-3; TRBD2 aligns across 8 bases. There are 14 residues in the CDR3. Germline V lookup: CDR1 MGHRA, CDR2 YSYEKL. Trimming took 4 bases from V and 7 from J; bases not matched to a gene: 7. CDR3 residues: CASSPKGLAHTQYF. The CDR3 coding sequence is TGCGCCAGCAGCCCCAAAGGACTAGCACATACGCAGTATTTT.

This clonotype was seen a few times. The V gene is TRBV13, the J gene TRBJ1-1; 7 bases agree with TRBD1. This CDR3 region has 14 residues. J was trimmed by 8 bases and V by 6 bases; bases with no gene match: 12. CDR1 PRHDT and CDR2 FYEKMQ come from the germline V gene (reference sequence). CDR3 loop: CASSSDRDYDEAFF. The CDR3 bases are TGTGCCAGCAGTTCTGACAGGGATTACGACGAAGCTTTCTTT.

This clonotype showed up many times. This chain links TRBV12-3 or TRBV12-4 with TRBJ2-3; D remains unclear. Trimming shortened V by 5 bases and J by 4 bases, and 13 bases separated the two germline ends. The CDR3 totals 14 residues. CDR3: CASSPHPAADTQYF. The CDR3 coding sequence is TGTGCCAGCAGTCCCCACCCCGCGGCAGATACGCAGTATTTT.

The chain is built from TRBV29-1 and TRBJ2-3; 8 nucleotides align to TRBD1. The germline V gene has CDR1 SQVTM and CDR2 ANQGSEA. After removal of 7 bases from V and 4 bases from J, the junction contained 13 bases not matched to a gene. The CDR3 is made up of 15 amino acids. CDR3 in amino acids: CSARTGSVLPDTQYF. The DNA of the CDR3 is TGCAGCGCACGGACAGGGTCGGTGCTCCCAGATACGCAGTATTTT.

The chain couples TRBV28 to TRBJ2-1; 7 bases fit TRBD2. Germline assignment: CDR1 MDHEN and CDR2 SYDVKM. With V trimmed by 4 bases and J by 0 bases, 3 bases remained unmatched. This CDR3 is 15 amino acids long. The CDR3 DNA reads as TGTGCCAGCAGTTCGCGGGGGTTCTCCTACAATGAGCAGTTCTTC. Residues: CASSSRGFSYNEQFF.

This clonotype came up a few times. The genes are TRBV5-5 and TRBJ2-7; unclear D gene. Germline CDR1 SGHKS, CDR2 YYEKEE (reference sequence). This CDR3 has 10 amino acids. V lost 4 bases and J lost 12, with 11 bases in between. CDR3 in amino acids: CASSRLGSYV. The CDR3 region has the DNA TGTGCCAGCAGCCGACTGGGCTCGTACGTC.

This clonotype was seen a handful of times. This rearrangement joins TRBV20-1 to TRBJ2-7; D may correspond to TRBD1 or TRBD2 (5 bases each). The CDR3 loop spans 15 amino acids. In germline, CDR1 is DFQATT, CDR2 SNEGSKA (reference sequence). Deletions cut 4 bases from V and 5 bases from J, with 21 bases between. The CDR3 reads CSATPGQLSRNEQYF. CDR3 DNA sequence: TGCAGTGCTACCCCGGGGCAGCTTTCAAGGAACGAGCAGTACTTC.

This clonotype came up a few times. The DNA of the CDR3 is TGTGCCAGCAGCCTTACAGGGGCCGGCTCTGGAAACACCATATATTTT. Translation: CASSLTGAGSGNTIYF. This chain uses TRBV7-2 with TRBJ1-3; the match to TRBD1 covers 7 bases. The CDR3 spans 16 residues. The ends lost 5 bases at V and 0 bases at J; junction bases unmatched: 7. CDR1 SGHTA and CDR2 FQGNSA come from the germline V gene.

This clonotype turned up a few times. The chain joins TRBV25-1 to TRBJ2-7; D ambiguous. Germline V lookup: CDR1 MGHDK, CDR2 SYGVNS. V lost 1 base to trimming and J lost 6 bases, with 10 bases between them. There are 13 residues in the CDR3. CDR3 sequence (DNA): TGTGCCAGCAGTGAATTCGGGTACGGCGAGCAGTACTTC. Protein product: CASSEFGYGEQYF.

In its sample, this clonotype was seen many times. The chain carries TRBV10-3 and TRBJ2-1, with TRBD2 matching 9 bases. V lost 5 bases and J lost 8; bases outside the gene matches: 10. The CDR3 spans 15 residues. Germline V gene data show CDR1 as ENHRY and CDR2 as SYGVKD. The CDR3 spells CAISSTGTSIDEQFF. In nucleotides, the CDR3 is TGTGCCATCAGTTCCACCGGGACTAGCATCGATGAGCAGTTCTTC.

This clonotype was picked up a small number of times. The chain links TRBV4-1 to TRBJ2-5; no clear D gene. The CDR3 loop spans 15 amino acids. From germline, CDR1 is MGHRA and CDR2 YSYEKL. Trimming removed 4 bases at V and 0 bases at J, with 12 bases between. This CDR3 is CASSLRWLNQETQYF. The CDR3, as DNA: TGCGCCAGCAGCCTACGGTGGCTGAACCAAGAGACCCAGTACTTC.

This clonotype was observed a handful of times. V is TRBV20-1 and J is TRBJ1-1; the D gene is possibly TRBD1 (5 bases). Germline V CDR1 and CDR2: DFQATT, SNEGSKA (reference sequence). The CDR3 is 15 residues long. With 0 bases removed from V and 0 bases from J, the gap between germline ends came to 11 bases. The DNA for the CDR3 is TGCAGTGCTAGAGATGAGGGGAAGGTGAACACTGAAGCTTTCTTT. Protein: CSARDEGKVNTEAFF.